Below, one T cell receptor (beta chain) is given with its context. Its antigen remains unknown. The sample is drawn from a study of B cell selection in AIRE deficiency. The germline gives CDR1 MRHNA, CDR2 SNTAGT. The CDR3 is made up of 13 amino acids. The trim removed 4 bases at V and 9 bases at J, leaving 4 bases unmatched. TCRdb's copy holds only in-frame clones and misses some; the assay was immunoSEQ multiplex PCR. Of some 25,000 clones detected, 95% to 96% appear once; the ten largest clones hold roughly 0.25%. Study observations and caveats: Healthy Tconv contained over 35% of shared healthy Treg sequences; only TCRbeta sequenced. Tconv and Treg cells from AIRE-deficient patients resembled healthy donors in TCRBV usage, CDR3 length and diversity. Shared Treg sequences had shorter CDR3s, biased toward rearrangements with few non-templated insertions.

Sorting defined conventional CD4 T cells as CD4+CD127+. Unrelated healthy donors provided the controls. The J gene is TRBJ2-1, the V gene TRBV6-4; 9 bases are a match to TRBD2. The sequenced sample was CD4+CD127+ conventional T cells sorted from PBMCs. The receptor was derived from a human donor in good health. CDR3 sequence (DNA): TGTGCCAGCAGTGCTAGCGGGAACAGTGAGCAGTTCTTC. This encodes CASSASGNSEQFF.